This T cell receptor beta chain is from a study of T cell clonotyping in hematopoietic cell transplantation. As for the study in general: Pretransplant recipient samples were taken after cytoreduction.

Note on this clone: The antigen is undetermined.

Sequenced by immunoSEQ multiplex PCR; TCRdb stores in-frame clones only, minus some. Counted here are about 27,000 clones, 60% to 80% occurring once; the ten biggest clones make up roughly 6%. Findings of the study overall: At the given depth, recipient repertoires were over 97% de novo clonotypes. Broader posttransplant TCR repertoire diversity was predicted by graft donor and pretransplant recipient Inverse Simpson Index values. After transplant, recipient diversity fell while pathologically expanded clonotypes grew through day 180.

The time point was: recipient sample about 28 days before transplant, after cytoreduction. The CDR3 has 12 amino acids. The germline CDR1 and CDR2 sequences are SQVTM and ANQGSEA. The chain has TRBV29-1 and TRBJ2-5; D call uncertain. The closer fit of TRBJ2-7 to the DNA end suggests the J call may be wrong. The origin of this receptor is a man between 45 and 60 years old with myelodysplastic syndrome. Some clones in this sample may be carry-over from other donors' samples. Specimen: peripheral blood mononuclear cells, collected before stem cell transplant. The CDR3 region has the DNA TGCAGCGTTGGGTCAGGATGGAACGAGCAGTACTTC. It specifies CSVGSGWNEQYF.